This T cell receptor beta chain comes out of a study of blood T cell repertoires in COVID-19. Worth noting for this clone: Other DNA sequences from this sample encode an identical CDR3 as well.

Clones were sequenced by immunoSEQ multiplex PCR, and TCRdb holds only the in-frame ones, with some missing. The data contain a few hundred thousand clones, approximately 85% of them seen just once; the ten biggest clones take up 1.6%. The CDR3 has 13 residues. Trimming shortened V by 2 bases and J by 2 bases, and 6 bases separated the two germline ends. In germline, CDR1 is MNHEY, CDR2 SMNVEV (reference sequence). What was sequenced was peripheral blood. V is TRBV27 and J is TRBJ1-2; D not resolved. This TCR derives from a woman aged 50 to 60 with acute or convalescent COVID-19. The chain's CDR3 is CASSLRGNYGYTF. The CDR3 DNA reads as TGTGCCAGCAGTTTACGAGGGAACTATGGCTACACCTTC.